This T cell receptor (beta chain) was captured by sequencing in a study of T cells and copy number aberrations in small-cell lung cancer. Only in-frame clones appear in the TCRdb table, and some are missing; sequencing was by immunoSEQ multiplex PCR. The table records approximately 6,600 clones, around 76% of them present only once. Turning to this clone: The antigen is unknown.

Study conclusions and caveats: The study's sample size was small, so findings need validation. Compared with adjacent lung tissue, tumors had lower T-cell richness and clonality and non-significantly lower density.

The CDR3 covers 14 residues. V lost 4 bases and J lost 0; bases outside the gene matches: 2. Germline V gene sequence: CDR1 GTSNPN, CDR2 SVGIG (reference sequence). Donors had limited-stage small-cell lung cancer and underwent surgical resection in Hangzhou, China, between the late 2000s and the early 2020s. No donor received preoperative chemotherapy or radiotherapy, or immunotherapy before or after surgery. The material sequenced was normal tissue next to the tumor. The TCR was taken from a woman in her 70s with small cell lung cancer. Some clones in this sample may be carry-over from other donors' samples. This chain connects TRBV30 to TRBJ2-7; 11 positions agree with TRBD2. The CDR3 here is CAWMTSGASYEQYF. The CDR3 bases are TGTGCCTGGATGACTAGCGGGGCCTCCTACGAGCAGTACTTC.